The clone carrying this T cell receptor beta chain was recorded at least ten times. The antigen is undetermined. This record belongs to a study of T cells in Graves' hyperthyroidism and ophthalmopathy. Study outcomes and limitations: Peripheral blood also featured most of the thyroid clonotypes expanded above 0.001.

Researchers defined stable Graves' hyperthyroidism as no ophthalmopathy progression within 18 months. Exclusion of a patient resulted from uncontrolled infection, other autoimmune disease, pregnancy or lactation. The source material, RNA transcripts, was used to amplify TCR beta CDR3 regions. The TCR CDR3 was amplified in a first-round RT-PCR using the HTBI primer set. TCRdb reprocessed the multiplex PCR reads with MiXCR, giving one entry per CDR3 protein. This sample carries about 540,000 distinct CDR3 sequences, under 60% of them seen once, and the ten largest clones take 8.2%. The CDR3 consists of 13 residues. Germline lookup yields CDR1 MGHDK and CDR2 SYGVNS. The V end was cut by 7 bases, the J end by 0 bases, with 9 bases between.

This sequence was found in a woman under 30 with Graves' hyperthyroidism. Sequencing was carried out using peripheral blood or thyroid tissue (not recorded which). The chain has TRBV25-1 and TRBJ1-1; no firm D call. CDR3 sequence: CASKRTVNTEAFF. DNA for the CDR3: TGTGCCAGCAAAAGGACGGTGAACACTGAAGCTTTCTTT.